The rows below give T cell receptor beta chains drawn from one sample of a study of CD8 T cells in ankylosing spondylitis. MiXCR, run by TCRdb on the 5' RACE reads, gives a single entry per CDR3 protein. Of approximately 500,000 distinct CDR3 sequences listed, 12% are singletons. The sample consisted of blood, either unsorted or a sorted T cell fraction (not recorded which). These receptors all come from a male donor with ankylosing spondylitis. Both conserved end residues are part of each CDR3. A D gene is named only where the DNA matches it firmly. Rows may omit the clone size; those that give it use once, few, many or a size class.

D gene,clone size,J gene,V gene,CDR3 protein
-,-,TRBJ2-2,TRBV21-1,CASEIAGETNTGELFF
-,-,TRBJ1-3,TRBV3-1,CASSQAGAGNTIYF
-,few,TRBJ1-2,TRBV6-5,CASSYGVSGGYTF
-,-,TRBJ2-1,TRBV6-1,CASSEVRGGESYNEQFF
TRBD1,-,TRBJ1-2,TRBV11-1,CASSLLDGFYRGGNYGYTF
-,few,TRBJ2-3,TRBV5-1,CASGKSTGDTQYF
-,many,TRBJ2-5,TRBV10-3,CAIRNRALWQETQYF
-,-,TRBJ2-5,TRBV10-3,CAISVGPEGETQYF
-,many,TRBJ2-5,TRBV18,CASSPVRGQETQYF
-,-,TRBJ1-2,TRBV7-2,CASSPRVGHYGYTF
-,-,TRBJ2-1,TRBV7-2,CASSLYGTSNEQFF
-,-,TRBJ2-2,TRBV7-9,CASGRLRQRDPGELFF
-,-,TRBJ1-1,TRBV20-1,CSASGSTNTEAFF
-,few,TRBJ2-1,TRBV20-1,CCARAKYQPGANEQFF
TRBD2,-,TRBJ2-3,TRBV5-4,CASSSTSGRVSTDTQYF
TRBD1,few,TRBJ1-1,TRBV5-1,CASSIQGSTEAFF
-,few,TRBJ2-1,TRBV2,CASRAGTPNFNEQFF
-,many,TRBJ2-3,TRBV3-1,CASSQVAGTTDTQYF
TRBD1,-,TRBJ2-7,TRBV10-3,CAISERQGDYEQYF
TRBD1,-,TRBJ2-1,TRBV29-1,CSVVFPGQGRYNEQFF
TRBD1,few,TRBJ1-1,TRBV2,CASSQGAETEAFF
-,many,TRBJ1-1,TRBV11-2,CATAAGGTEAFF
-,-,TRBJ2-3,TRBV6-5,CASSYSVREKFTDTQYF
TRBD2,few,TRBJ2-1,TRBV7-7,CASSATSGPANEQFF
TRBD1,many,TRBJ1-1,TRBV12-3/TRBV12-4,CASSLQYGEGGPFF
TRBD1,few,TRBJ2-5,TRBV3-1,CASSQYSRTGDQETQYF
-,-,TRBJ2-2,TRBV2,CASTKDSNTGELFF
TRBD2,-,TRBJ2-7,TRBV29-1,CSVLGTSGSYEQYF
-,many,TRBJ1-1,TRBV15,CATSREAGSDTEAFF
TRBD1,-,TRBJ2-3,TRBV2,CASLDRGHTDTQYF
-,-,TRBJ1-5,TRBV19,CASSIAREGGLGQPQHF
TRBD2,many,TRBJ2-1,TRBV20-1,CSAISSAGGTSLHSYNEQFF
-,few,TRBJ1-2,TRBV6-1,CASSEGPGVGYTF
-,-,TRBJ2-1,TRBV20-1,CSAREGVAYNEQFF
TRBD1,-,TRBJ2-5,TRBV12-3/TRBV12-4,CASTGTGGGETQYF
-,-,TRBJ2-1,TRBV2,CTRSFRASSVSSYNEQFF
-,few,TRBJ2-5,TRBV11-2,CASSFRQWLETQYF
-,-,TRBJ1-4,TRBV5-1,CASSLKGDNEKLFF
-,few,TRBJ1-1,TRBV7-2,CASSLAGEMKAFF
-,-,TRBJ1-4,TRBV27,CASSSTTTREKLFF
TRBD1,many,TRBJ1-1,TRBV5-1,CASSLEGQGSAEAFF